One and the same sample provided the 17 T cell receptor beta chains below, sequenced in a study of OX40 agonist ivuxolimab in advanced cancers. Here immunoSEQ multiplex PCR was the method, and the copy in TCRdb shows in-frame clones only, minus some. Here the sample spans tens of thousands of clones, less than 90% being singletons. The starting material was CD4+ or CD8+ T cells sorted from blood, obtained in a trial of the OX40 agonist ivuxolimab. These receptor sequences come from an adult with an advanced solid tumor such as melanoma, head and neck, liver or kidney cancer.

This chain joins TRBV6-5 and TRBJ1-2, with 8 bases matching TRBD1. There are 16 residues in the CDR3. V lost 4 bases, J lost 4 bases, and 11 bases stayed unmatched. The germline CDR1 and CDR2 sequences are MNHEY and SVGAGI. CDR3 residues: CASSSPAGDRSYGYTF. DNA for the CDR3: TGTGCCAGCAGTTCCCCCGCCGGGGACAGGAGCTATGGCTACACCTTC.

This clone has only a few counts. Other DNA sequences in this specimen translate into the identical CDR3. The chain recombines TRBV29-1 with TRBJ1-1; D might be TRBD1 (6 bases). The CDR3 runs to 13 residues. The germline V and J ends were trimmed by 4 bases and 1 base, with 10 bases remaining between them. Germline V gene data show CDR1 as SQVTM and CDR2 as ANQGSEA. Here the CDR3 reads CSVVTGGNTEAFF. The DNA of the CDR3 is TGCAGCGTTGTGACAGGAGGGAACACTGAAGCTTTCTTT.

The V and J genes are TRBV6-5 and TRBJ2-7; D uncertain. Trimming took off 0 bases at V and 4 bases at J, with 7 bases between the two ends. CDR3 length equals 13 residues. Germline V gene lookup returns CDR1 MNHEY and CDR2 SVGAGI. The CDR3 region is CASSYSTAYEQYF. In DNA form, the CDR3 reads TGTGCCAGCAGTTACTCGACTGCATACGAGCAGTACTTC.

The chain has TRBV6-5 and TRBJ1-1; D not certain. Trimming shortened V by 5 bases and J by 4 bases, and 8 bases separated the two germline ends. Per germline, CDR1 MNHEY and CDR2 SVGAGI. CDR3 length: 12 amino acids. For the CDR3, the DNA is TGTGCCAGCAGTAGAGATTTCACTGAAGCTTTCTTT. Protein product: CASSRDFTEAFF.

CDR3 in amino acids: CASSLGPGGMNTEAFF. CDR3 bases: TGTGCCAGCAGCTTAGGCCCAGGGGGTATGAACACTGAAGCTTTCTTT. The chain couples TRBV7-8 to TRBJ1-1; TRBD1 agrees at 7 bases. Germline CDR1 is SGHVS and CDR2 is FQNEAQ. V lost 1 base, J lost 0 bases, and 5 bases stayed unmatched. The CDR3 runs to 16 residues.

This clone was seen more than once but under ten times. The gene calls are TRBV7-2 and TRBJ2-2, with 10 bases that match TRBD2. The V and J ends lost 3 bases and 6 bases, in that order; junction bases with no gene match: 7. Looked up from germline, CDR1 is SGHTA and CDR2 is FQGNSA. The CDR3 covers 16 residues. The CDR3 DNA reads as TGTGCCAGCAGCTTTAAAGCGGGAGGGTCGGCCGGGGAGCTGTTTTTT. It codes for CASSFKAGGSAGELFF.

V and J are TRBV27 and TRBJ2-3; possibly TRBD2 for D (5 bases). Trimming pared 5 bases from V and 1 base from J, leaving 19 bases between. Germline CDR1 MNHEY, CDR2 SMNVEV (reference sequence). The CDR3 totals 17 residues. The CDR3 bases are TGTGCCAGCAGTCCTGGGCGCGACGGGGTCCGCACAGATACGCAGTATTTT. Encoded protein: CASSPGRDGVRTDTQYF.

The V and J genes are TRBV18 and TRBJ2-1; D remains unclear. This CDR3 is built from 15 residues. V dropped 0 bases and J dropped 8 bases, with 14 bases sitting between them. Germline values: CDR1 KGHSH, CDR2 LQKENI. The CDR3 region is CASSPPGLGNYEQFF. For the CDR3, the DNA is TGTGCCAGCTCACCACCGGGCTTAGGCAACTATGAGCAGTTCTTC.

The J gene is TRBJ1-2, the V gene TRBV10-1; tentative D call: TRBD1 (5 bases). The CDR3 is made up of 14 amino acids. V lost 0 bases and J 8 bases, leaving 13 bases between the germline ends. The germline gives CDR1 WNHNN, CDR2 SYGVQD (reference sequence). Written as DNA, the CDR3 is TGCGCCAGCAGTGAGTCGCCGGGCCAGGGAGGCTACACCTTC. It is translated as CASSESPGQGGYTF.

The chain recombines TRBV9 with TRBJ1-1, with D unclear. Deletions cut 4 bases from V and 2 bases from J, with 9 bases between. Germline assignment: CDR1 SGDLS and CDR2 YYNGEE. CDR3 length: 13 amino acids. Here the CDR3 DNA reads TGTGCCAGCAGCCTCCGGACTAACACTGAAGCTTTCTTT. The encoded protein is CASSLRTNTEAFF.

Written as DNA, the CDR3 is TGCGCCAGCAGCTTGAACGAAAACTCCTACGAGCAGTACTTC. It encodes CASSLNENSYEQYF. The rearrangement uses TRBV5-1 and TRBJ2-7; D is undetermined. The V gene's germline CDR1 is SGHRS and CDR2 YFSETQ. Trimming shortened V by 1 base and J by 0 bases, and 8 bases separated the two germline ends. This CDR3 region has 14 residues.

The chain has TRBV11-2 and TRBJ1-3; D remains ambiguous. Germline V gene lookup returns CDR1 SGHAT and CDR2 FQNNGV. The length of the CDR3 is 16 residues. Trimming removed 1 base at V and 2 bases at J, with 12 bases between. This CDR3 is CASSLVDDGPGNTIYF. DNA for the CDR3: TGTGCCAGCAGCTTAGTTGATGACGGTCCTGGAAACACCATATATTTT.

The J gene is TRBJ2-1, the V gene TRBV5-4, with TRBD2 matching over 7 bases. The CDR3 covers 15 residues. With 1 base clipped from V and 3 bases from J, the junction kept 4 bases outside the gene matches. Germline CDR1 is SGHNT and CDR2 is YYREEE (reference sequence). This CDR3 is CASSLIGGSYNEQFF. The DNA of the CDR3 is TGTGCCAGCAGCTTGATAGGCGGGAGCTACAATGAGCAGTTCTTC.

This chain connects TRBV28 to TRBJ1-2, with TRBD1 identical over 9 bases. Germline V gene lookup returns CDR1 MDHEN and CDR2 SYDVKM. This CDR3 has 15 residues. The J segment lost 5 bases and the V segment lost 6 bases, leaving 10 bases of the junction unmatched. The CDR3, as DNA: TGTGCCAGCAGGCGCCGGGACAGGGAGGGTTATGGCTACACCTTC. Translated, it gives CASRRRDREGYGYTF.

The rearrangement joins TRBV9 to TRBJ2-2; 9 nucleotides agree with TRBD1. Unmatched junction bases numbered 12, after V lost 6 bases and J lost 6 bases. Germline V gene lookup returns CDR1 SGDLS and CDR2 YYNGEE. The CDR3 has 16 residues. CDR3 nucleotide sequence: TGTGCCAGCACCCTTGAACCGGGACAGGGTTCCGGGGAGCTGTTTTTT. This encodes CASTLEPGQGSGELFF.

The V and J genes are TRBV6-6 and TRBJ1-5, with D possibly being TRBD1 (5 bases). V was cut by 6 bases and J by 7 bases, with 19 bases left in between. This CDR3 contains 15 residues. Germline values: CDR1 MNHNY, CDR2 SVGAGI (reference sequence). The CDR3 sequence: CASRGTVIQGQPQHF. As DNA, the CDR3 is TGTGCCAGCAGAGGGACTGTCATTCAGGGACAGCCCCAGCATTTT.

This chain's CDR3 is CASSIGQGHPTGAFF. CDR3 in DNA: TGTGCCAGTAGTATAGGTCAAGGACACCCAACCGGAGCTTTCTTT. V gene TRBV19 combines with J gene TRBJ1-1; a possible D gene is TRBD1 (5 bases). Germline V CDR1 and CDR2: LNHDA, SQIVND (reference sequence). Trimming took off 1 base at V and 10 bases at J, with 19 bases between the two ends. The CDR3 totals 15 residues.